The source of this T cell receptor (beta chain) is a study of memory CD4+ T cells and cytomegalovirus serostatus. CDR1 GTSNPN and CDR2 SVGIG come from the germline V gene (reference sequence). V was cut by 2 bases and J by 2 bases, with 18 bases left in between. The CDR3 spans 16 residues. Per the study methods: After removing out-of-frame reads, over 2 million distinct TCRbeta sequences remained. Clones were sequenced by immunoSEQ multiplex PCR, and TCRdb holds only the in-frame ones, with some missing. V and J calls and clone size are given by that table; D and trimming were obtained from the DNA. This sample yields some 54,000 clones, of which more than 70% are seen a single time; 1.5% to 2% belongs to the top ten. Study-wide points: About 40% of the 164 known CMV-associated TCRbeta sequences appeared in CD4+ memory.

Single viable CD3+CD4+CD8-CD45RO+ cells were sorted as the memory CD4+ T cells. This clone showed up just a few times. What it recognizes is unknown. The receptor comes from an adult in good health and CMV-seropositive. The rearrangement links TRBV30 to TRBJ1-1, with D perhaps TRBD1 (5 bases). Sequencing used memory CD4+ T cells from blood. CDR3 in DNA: TGTGCCTGGAGTTTTGCCCTGACAGCCGCCAACACTGAAGCTTTCTTT. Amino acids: CAWSFALTAANTEAFF.